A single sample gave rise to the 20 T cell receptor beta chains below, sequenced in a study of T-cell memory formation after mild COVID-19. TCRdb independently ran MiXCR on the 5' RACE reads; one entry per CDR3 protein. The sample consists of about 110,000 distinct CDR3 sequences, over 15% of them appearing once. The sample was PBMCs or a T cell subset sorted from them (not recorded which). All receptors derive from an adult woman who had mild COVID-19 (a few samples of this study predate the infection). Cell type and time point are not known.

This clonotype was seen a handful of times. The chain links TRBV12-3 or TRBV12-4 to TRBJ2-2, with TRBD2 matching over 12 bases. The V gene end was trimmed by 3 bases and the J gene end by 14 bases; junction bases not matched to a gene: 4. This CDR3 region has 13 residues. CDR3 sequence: CASSFPSGGGLFF. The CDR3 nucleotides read TGTGCCAGCAGTTTTCCTAGCGGGGGGGGTCTGTTTTTT.

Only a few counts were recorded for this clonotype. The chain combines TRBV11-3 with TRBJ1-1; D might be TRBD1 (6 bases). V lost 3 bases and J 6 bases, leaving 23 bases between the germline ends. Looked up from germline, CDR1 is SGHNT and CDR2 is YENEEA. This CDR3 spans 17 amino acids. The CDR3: CASSFLGGGRTGAEAFF. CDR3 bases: TGTGCCAGCAGCTTCCTAGGGGGGGGGCGCACTGGCGCTGAAGCTTTCTTT.

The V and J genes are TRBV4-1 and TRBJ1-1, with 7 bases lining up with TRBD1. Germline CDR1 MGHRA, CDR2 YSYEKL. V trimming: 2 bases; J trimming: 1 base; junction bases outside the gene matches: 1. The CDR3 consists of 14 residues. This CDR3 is CASSQRQGNTEAFF. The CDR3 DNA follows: TGCGCCAGCAGCCAACGACAGGGGAACACTGAAGCTTTCTTT.

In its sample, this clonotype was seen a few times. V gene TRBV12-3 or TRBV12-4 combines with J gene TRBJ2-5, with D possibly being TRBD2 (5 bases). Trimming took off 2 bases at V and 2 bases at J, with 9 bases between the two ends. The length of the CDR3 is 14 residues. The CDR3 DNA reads TGTGCCAGCAGTTTAACGGGAAAACAAGAGACCCAGTACTTC. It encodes CASSLTGKQETQYF.

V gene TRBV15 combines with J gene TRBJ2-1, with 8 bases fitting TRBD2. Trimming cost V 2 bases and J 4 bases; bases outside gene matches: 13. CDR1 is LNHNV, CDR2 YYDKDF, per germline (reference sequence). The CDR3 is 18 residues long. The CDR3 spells CATSRSPVGQRGYNEQFF. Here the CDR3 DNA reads TGTGCCACCAGCAGATCACCCGTCGGACAGCGGGGGTACAATGAGCAGTTCTTC.

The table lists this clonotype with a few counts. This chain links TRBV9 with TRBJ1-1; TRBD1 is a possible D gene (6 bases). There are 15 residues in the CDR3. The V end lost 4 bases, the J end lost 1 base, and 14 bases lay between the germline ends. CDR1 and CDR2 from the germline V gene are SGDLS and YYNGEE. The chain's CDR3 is CASSIRGNENTEAFF. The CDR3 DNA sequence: TGTGCCAGCAGCATCAGGGGAAACGAGAACACTGAAGCTTTCTTT.

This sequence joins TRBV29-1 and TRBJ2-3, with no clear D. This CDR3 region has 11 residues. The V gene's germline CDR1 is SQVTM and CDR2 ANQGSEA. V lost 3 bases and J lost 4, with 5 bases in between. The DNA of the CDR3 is TGCAGCGTTGAGGGTCCAGATACGCAGTATTTT. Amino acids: CSVEGPDTQYF.

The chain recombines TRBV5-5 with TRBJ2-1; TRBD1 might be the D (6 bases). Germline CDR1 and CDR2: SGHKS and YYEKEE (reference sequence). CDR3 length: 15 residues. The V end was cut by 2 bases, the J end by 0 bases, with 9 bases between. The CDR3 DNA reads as TGTGCCAGCAGCTTTGGGGGCAGCTCCTACAATGAGCAGTTCTTC. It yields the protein CASSFGGSSYNEQFF.

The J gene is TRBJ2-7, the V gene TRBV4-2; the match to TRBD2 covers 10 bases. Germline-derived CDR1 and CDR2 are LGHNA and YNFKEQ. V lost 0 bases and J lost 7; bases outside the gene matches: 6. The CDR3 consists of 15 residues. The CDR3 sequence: CASSQEEREGLEQYF. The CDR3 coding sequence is TGTGCCAGCAGCCAAGAGGAGCGGGAGGGCCTTGAGCAGTACTTC.

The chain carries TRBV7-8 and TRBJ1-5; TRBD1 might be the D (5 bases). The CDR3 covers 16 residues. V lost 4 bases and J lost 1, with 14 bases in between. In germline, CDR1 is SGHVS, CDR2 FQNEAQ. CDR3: CASSSGVIGSNQPQHF. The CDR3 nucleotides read TGTGCCAGCAGCTCGGGGGTGATCGGGAGCAATCAGCCCCAGCATTTT.

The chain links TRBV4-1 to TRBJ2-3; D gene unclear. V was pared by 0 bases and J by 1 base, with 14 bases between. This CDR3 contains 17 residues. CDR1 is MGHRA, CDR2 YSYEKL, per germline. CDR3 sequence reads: CASSQDRVGTGTDTQYF. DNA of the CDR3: TGCGCCAGCAGCCAAGATCGTGTCGGAACAGGCACAGATACGCAGTATTTT.

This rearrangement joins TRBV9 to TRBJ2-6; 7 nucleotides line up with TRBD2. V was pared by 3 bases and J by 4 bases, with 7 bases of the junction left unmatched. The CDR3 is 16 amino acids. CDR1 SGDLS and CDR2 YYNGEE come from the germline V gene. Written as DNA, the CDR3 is TGTGCCAGCAGCGCCCACGTGGGAGGGGGGGCCAACGTCCTGACTTTC. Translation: CASSAHVGGGANVLTF.

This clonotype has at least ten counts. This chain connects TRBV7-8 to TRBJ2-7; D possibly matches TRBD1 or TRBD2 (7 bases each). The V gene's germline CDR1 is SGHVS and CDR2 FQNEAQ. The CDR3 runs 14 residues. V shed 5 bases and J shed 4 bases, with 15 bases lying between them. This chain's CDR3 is CASSPGGGGYEQYF. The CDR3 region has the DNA TGTGCCAGCAGCCCAGGGGGAGGGGGATACGAGCAGTACTTC.

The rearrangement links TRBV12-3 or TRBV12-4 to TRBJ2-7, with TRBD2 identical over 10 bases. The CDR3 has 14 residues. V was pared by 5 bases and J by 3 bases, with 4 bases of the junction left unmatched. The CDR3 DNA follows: TGTGCCAGCAGTCAGCGGGAGGGTAACTACGAGCAGTACTTC. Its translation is CASSQREGNYEQYF.

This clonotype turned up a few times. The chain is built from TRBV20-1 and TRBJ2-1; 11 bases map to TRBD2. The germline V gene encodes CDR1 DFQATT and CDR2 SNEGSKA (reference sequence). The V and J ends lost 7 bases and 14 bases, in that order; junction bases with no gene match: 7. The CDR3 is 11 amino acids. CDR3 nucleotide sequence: TGCAGTGTCAGACTACTAGCGGGGGAGTTCTTC. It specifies CSVRLLAGEFF.

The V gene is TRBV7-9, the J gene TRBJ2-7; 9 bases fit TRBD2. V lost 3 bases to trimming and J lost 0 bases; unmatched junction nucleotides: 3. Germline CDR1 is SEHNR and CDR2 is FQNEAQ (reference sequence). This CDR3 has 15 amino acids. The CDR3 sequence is CASSFSGGTSYEQYF. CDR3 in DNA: TGTGCCAGCAGCTTTAGCGGGGGAACCTCCTACGAGCAGTACTTC.

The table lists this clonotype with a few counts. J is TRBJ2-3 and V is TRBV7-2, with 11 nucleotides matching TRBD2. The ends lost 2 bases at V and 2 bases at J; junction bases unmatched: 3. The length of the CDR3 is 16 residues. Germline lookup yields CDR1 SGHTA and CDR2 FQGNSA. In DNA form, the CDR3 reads TGTGCCAGCAGCTTATCGACTAGCGGGGACACAGATACGCAGTATTTT. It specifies CASSLSTSGDTDTQYF.

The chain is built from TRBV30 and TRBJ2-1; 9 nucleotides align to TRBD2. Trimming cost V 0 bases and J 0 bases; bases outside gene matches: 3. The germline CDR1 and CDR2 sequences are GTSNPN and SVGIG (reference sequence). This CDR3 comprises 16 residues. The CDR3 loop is CAWSVFSGSSYNEQFF. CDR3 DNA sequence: TGTGCCTGGAGTGTTTTTAGCGGGAGCTCCTACAATGAGCAGTTCTTC.

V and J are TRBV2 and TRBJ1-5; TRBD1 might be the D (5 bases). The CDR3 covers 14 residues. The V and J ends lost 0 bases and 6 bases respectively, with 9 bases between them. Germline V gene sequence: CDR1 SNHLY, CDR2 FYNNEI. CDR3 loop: CASSEARRAQPQHF. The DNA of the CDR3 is TGTGCCAGCAGTGAAGCGCGCAGGGCTCAGCCCCAGCATTTT.

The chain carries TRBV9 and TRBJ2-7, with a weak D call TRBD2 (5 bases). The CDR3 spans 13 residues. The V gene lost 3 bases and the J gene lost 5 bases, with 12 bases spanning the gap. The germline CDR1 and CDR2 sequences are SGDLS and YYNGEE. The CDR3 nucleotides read TGTGCCAGCAGCGCCTCGTCCGGGGACGAGCAGTACTTC. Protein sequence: CASSASSGDEQYF.